One and the same sample provided the 26 T cell receptor beta chains below, sequenced in a study of T-cell reconstitution after alpha-beta-depleted transplantation in children. Unique molecular identifiers featured in how the TCRbeta library was prepared. One entry per CDR3 protein results from TCRdb running MiXCR on the PCR reads. The data contain about 300,000 distinct CDR3 sequences, about 9.5% of them singletons. Source: PBMCs, taken before TCRalphabeta/CD19-depleted stem cell transplant. The receptors were gathered from a boy under two years old with acute myeloid leukemia, due to receive a stem cell transplant.

There are many counts of this clonotype. V usage is TRBV12-3 or TRBV12-4 and J usage is TRBJ2-2; TRBD1 matches 8 bases. V lost 7 bases to trimming and J lost 5 bases; unmatched junction nucleotides: 6. This CDR3 has 14 amino acids. CDR3 protein: CASTGTGDTGELFF. The CDR3 nucleotides are TGTGCCAGCACCGGGACAGGTGATACCGGGGAGCTGTTTTTT.

This sequence joins TRBV12-3 or TRBV12-4 and TRBJ2-3, with D maybe TRBD2 (6 bases). The CDR3 is 18 amino acids. Trimming stripped 3 bases from V and 4 bases from J, with 23 bases between. CDR3 sequence: CASSFSLLRDFGADTQYF. The CDR3 DNA sequence: TGTGCCAGCAGTTTTTCGTTGCTTCGGGACTTCGGGGCAGATACGCAGTATTTT.

The chain employs TRBV10-3 and TRBJ2-7; 9 bases agree with TRBD1. CDR1 and CDR2 (germline): ENHRY, SYGVKD. This CDR3 comprises 18 residues. With 0 bases clipped from V and 4 bases from J, the junction kept 13 bases outside the gene matches. The chain's CDR3 is CAISESKERGQGRYEQYF. The DNA of the CDR3 is TGTGCCATCAGTGAGTCAAAGGAGCGAGGACAGGGGCGGTACGAGCAGTACTTC.

The rearrangement links TRBV7-2 to TRBJ1-2; 9 positions match TRBD1. V was pared by 4 bases and J by 6 bases, with 12 bases of the junction left unmatched. The V gene's germline CDR1 is SGHTA and CDR2 FQGNSA. The CDR3 has 16 amino acids. CDR3: CASSSTSGTGRHGYTF. CDR3 sequence (DNA): TGTGCCAGCAGCTCCACCTCCGGGACAGGGAGGCATGGCTACACCTTC.

This clonotype was observed many times. The chain couples TRBV7-9 to TRBJ2-3; 14 bases map to TRBD2. CDR1 and CDR2 from the germline V gene are SEHNR and FQNEAQ (reference sequence). The CDR3 consists of 17 residues. With V trimmed by 4 bases and J by 3 bases, 6 bases remained unmatched. CDR3 loop: CASSYLTSGGGTDTQYF. The CDR3 bases are TGTGCCAGCAGCTACCTGACTAGCGGGGGGGGGACAGATACGCAGTATTTT.

This clonotype was seen many times. This chain joins TRBV19 and TRBJ1-1, with a possible D match to TRBD1 (5 bases). The V end was cut by 3 bases, the J end by 4 bases, with 12 bases between. Germline CDR1 reads LNHDA; CDR2 reads SQIVND (reference sequence). CDR3 length equals 14 residues. CDR3 DNA sequence: TGTGCCAGTAGTATGACCTTGGGGGGCACTGAAGCTTTCTTT. Translating it yields CASSMTLGGTEAFF.

The chain employs TRBV10-3 and TRBJ2-5; D not certain. Germline V gene sequence: CDR1 ENHRY, CDR2 SYGVKD. This CDR3 spans 13 amino acids. The ends were cut back, 5 bases at V and 5 bases at J, with 12 bases in the middle. CDR3 coding DNA: TGTGCCATCAGTCTCGATTCAGAGGAGACCCAGTACTTC. Its protein product is CAISLDSEETQYF.

This clonotype was seen many times. This rearrangement joins TRBV20-1 to TRBJ2-5, with D possibly being TRBD1 (6 bases). With 5 bases removed from V and 6 bases from J, the gap between germline ends came to 13 bases. CDR3 length equals 12 residues. Germline V gene data show CDR1 as DFQATT and CDR2 as SNEGSKA (reference sequence). CDR3 DNA: TGCAGTGCTGGGGTTTGGGGGCAGACCCAGTACTTC. Its protein is CSAGVWGQTQYF.

This clonotype was recorded at least ten times. One end of the junction fails to match germline, which may point to a read error. This chain connects TRBV7-2 to TRBJ2-4; the D gene is possibly TRBD2 (5 bases). The germline V gene has CDR1 SGHTA and CDR2 FQGNSA. This CDR3 contains 12 residues. CDR3 in DNA: TGTGCCAGCAGCCTAGCCCCCAACATTCAGTACTTC. Its protein product is CASSLAPNIQYF.

This clonotype came up many times. J is TRBJ1-1 and V is TRBV5-1; the D gene is possibly TRBD1 (5 bases). Per the germline V gene, CDR1 is SGHRS and CDR2 is YFSETQ. This CDR3 comprises 11 residues. Trimming took 3 bases from V and 11 from J, leaving 11 bases between them. The CDR3 loop reads CASSSGWGAFF. The CDR3 DNA reads TGCGCCAGCAGCTCCGGGTGGGGGGCTTTCTTT. Based on the CDR3 plus reference TRBV5-1 and TRBJ1-1, the full variable domain is KAGVTQTPRYLIKTRGQQVTLSCSPISGHRSVSWYQQTPGQGLQFLFEYFSETQRNKGNFPGRFSGRQFSNSRSEMNVSTLELGDSALYLCASSSGWGAFFGQGTRLTVV.

The sample holds many counts of this clonotype. The chain employs TRBV18 and TRBJ2-1; D might be TRBD1 (5 bases). Trimming removed 3 bases from V and 6 bases from J, with 18 bases in between. Germline CDR1 is KGHSH and CDR2 is LQKENI. This CDR3 comprises 16 residues. The chain's CDR3 is CASSPRIGDFSNEQFF. The CDR3 coding sequence is TGTGCCAGCTCACCCCGAATAGGGGATTTTTCCAATGAGCAGTTCTTC.

This clonotype was seen at least ten times. V usage is TRBV3-1 and J usage is TRBJ2-5; 13 nucleotides match TRBD2. Germline V lookup: CDR1 LGHDT, CDR2 YNNKEL (reference sequence). The V segment lost 2 bases and the J segment 5 bases; nucleotides outside the gene matches: 8. CDR3 length equals 17 residues. This CDR3 is CASSQITSGGARETQYF. The CDR3 DNA reads TGTGCCAGCAGCCAAATTACTAGCGGGGGGGCCCGGGAGACCCAGTACTTC.

V and J are TRBV28 and TRBJ1-6; TRBD1 agrees at 7 bases. The CDR3 loop spans 11 amino acids. The V segment lost 10 bases and the J segment 10 bases; nucleotides outside the gene matches: 4. Germline loops: CDR1 MDHEN, CDR2 SYDVKM. CDR3 DNA: TGTGCCACGACAGGGAGATCACCCCTCCACTTT. It codes for CATTGRSPLHF.

This clonotype appeared many times. V gene TRBV16 combines with J gene TRBJ2-4; 8 positions agree with TRBD1. V was clipped by 3 bases and J by 1 base; unmatched bases: 14. Germline lookup yields CDR1 KGHSY and CDR2 FQNENV. The CDR3 length is 19 residues. CDR3 sequence reads: CASSQGTGPWAKAKNIQYF. CDR3 bases: TGTGCCAGCAGCCAGGGGACAGGTCCTTGGGCCAAGGCCAAAAACATTCAGTACTTC.

The chain uses TRBV5-5 and TRBJ1-4; the D gene is possibly TRBD1 (6 bases). The V gene lost 2 bases and the J gene lost 0 bases, with 11 bases spanning the gap. Germline loops: CDR1 SGHKS, CDR2 YYEKEE (reference sequence). This CDR3 is 16 amino acids long. The CDR3: CASSLGGTTTNEKLFF. In nucleotides, the CDR3 is TGTGCCAGCAGCTTAGGGGGTACTACAACTAATGAAAAACTGTTTTTT.

This clonotype was recorded a few times. This rearrangement joins TRBV6-5 to TRBJ2-1; 10 bases are a match to TRBD1. The length of the CDR3 is 14 residues. The ends lost 7 bases at V and 8 bases at J; junction bases unmatched: 8. The germline V gene has CDR1 MNHEY and CDR2 SVGAGI. The CDR3 here is CASTWDRGGYEQFF. The CDR3 DNA is TGTGCCAGCACCTGGGACAGGGGAGGGTATGAGCAGTTCTTC.

This clonotype was counted a few times. This rearrangement joins TRBV29-1 to TRBJ1-2; TRBD1 might be the D (5 bases). The CDR3 has 16 amino acids. Trimming removed 1 base at V and 4 bases at J, with 19 bases between. From germline, CDR1 is SQVTM and CDR2 ANQGSEA. The CDR3 sequence: CSVEGQGRLNLYGYTF. In DNA, the CDR3 is TGCAGCGTTGAAGGGCAGGGTCGCCTAAACCTCTATGGCTACACCTTC.

This clonotype was seen many times. The V gene is TRBV20-1, the J gene TRBJ2-3; D is unclear. This CDR3 comprises 13 residues. V was clipped by 0 bases and J by 4 bases, with 8 bases between them. From germline, CDR1 is DFQATT and CDR2 SNEGSKA (reference sequence). CDR3 DNA sequence: TGCAGTGCTAGAGATGCAAGGGCAGATACGCAGTATTTT. Residues: CSARDARADTQYF.

This clonotype has ten or more counts. The rearrangement links TRBV3-1 to TRBJ1-5, with unresolved D. The CDR3 consists of 14 residues. V dropped 2 bases and J dropped 6 bases, with 11 bases sitting between them. Germline lookup yields CDR1 LGHDT and CDR2 YNNKEL (reference sequence). This CDR3 is CASSQLVRGQPQHF. CDR3 nucleotides: TGTGCCAGCAGCCAATTAGTGCGGGGTCAGCCCCAGCATTTT.

In this sample, this clonotype turned up many times. The V call is TRBV20-1, the J call TRBJ1-5; a possible D gene is TRBD1 (5 bases). The CDR3 contains 14 residues. The ends were cut back, 6 bases at V and 7 bases at J, with 19 bases in the middle. In germline, CDR1 is DFQATT, CDR2 SNEGSKA (reference sequence). The CDR3 reads CSAGRARVRQPQHF. CDR3 DNA sequence: TGCAGTGCCGGAAGGGCCAGGGTCAGACAGCCCCAGCATTTT.

This clonotype showed up many times. The V and J genes are TRBV7-9 and TRBJ1-1; 10 bases match TRBD1. Germline lookup yields CDR1 SEHNR and CDR2 FQNEAQ (reference sequence). This CDR3 has 15 residues. J gave up 3 bases and V 4 bases, and 5 bases lay outside the gene matches. DNA of the CDR3: TGTGCCAGCAGCTCCCCCGGGACAGGGGACACTGAAGCTTTCTTT. Its translation is CASSSPGTGDTEAFF.

Many counts were recorded for this clonotype. The V and J genes are TRBV29-1 and TRBJ2-5; no definite D call. The CDR3 has 11 residues. Trimming pared 7 bases from V and 3 bases from J, leaving 9 bases between. Per the germline V gene, CDR1 is SQVTM and CDR2 is ANQGSEA. CDR3 sequence (DNA): TGCAGCGCGAGGCCCGAAGAGACCCAGTACTTC. Translating gives CSARPEETQYF.

This clonotype was seen ten or more times. This chain links TRBV25-1 with TRBJ2-1, with no clear D. Germline assignment: CDR1 MGHDK and CDR2 SYGVNS. The V and J ends lost 4 bases and 11 bases respectively, with 9 bases between them. CDR3 length: 11 amino acids. CDR3 sequence reads: CASSGGSKQFF. The CDR3, as DNA: TGTGCCAGCAGTGGCGGAAGTAAGCAGTTCTTC.

A few counts support this clonotype. The rearrangement uses TRBV6-2 or TRBV6-3 and TRBJ2-2; 12 nucleotides match TRBD2. The CDR3 is 23 residues long. With V trimmed by 0 bases and J by 4 bases, 21 bases remained unmatched. In germline, CDR1 is MNHEY, CDR2 SVGEGT. CDR3 amino acids: CASSYSAGTVRLAGDRSTGELFF. CDR3 bases: TGTGCCAGCAGTTACTCGGCGGGAACGGTTCGACTAGCGGGAGATAGAAGCACCGGGGAGCTGTTTTTT.

At least ten counts were recorded for this clonotype. The rearrangement uses TRBV20-1 and TRBJ1-2; D is undetermined. The CDR3 totals 12 residues. Trimming removed 2 bases at V and 8 bases at J, with 12 bases between. The germline CDR1 and CDR2 sequences are DFQATT and SNEGSKA (reference sequence). The CDR3 region has the DNA TGCAGTGCTAGATCGGCAGGCCGGGGCTACACCTTC. As protein: CSARSAGRGYTF.

This clonotype was seen repeatedly, ten times or more. The chain uses TRBV20-1 and TRBJ2-7; no reliable D call. V was shortened by 1 base and J by 4 bases, with 8 bases between the two germline ends. Germline V gene sequence: CDR1 DFQATT, CDR2 SNEGSKA (reference sequence). The CDR3 spans 12 residues. This chain's CDR3 is CSARGQVYEQYF. CDR3 sequence (DNA): TGCAGTGCTAGAGGCCAGGTTTACGAGCAGTACTTC.